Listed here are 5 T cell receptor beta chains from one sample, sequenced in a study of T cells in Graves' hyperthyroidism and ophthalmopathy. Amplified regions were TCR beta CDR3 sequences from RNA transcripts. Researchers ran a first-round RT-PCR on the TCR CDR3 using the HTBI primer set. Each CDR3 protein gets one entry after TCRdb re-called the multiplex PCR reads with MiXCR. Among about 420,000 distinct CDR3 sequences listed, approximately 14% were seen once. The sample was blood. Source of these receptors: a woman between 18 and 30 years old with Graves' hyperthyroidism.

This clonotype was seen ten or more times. CDR3 amino acids: CASSSQMTDTQYF. CDR3 DNA: TGTGCCAGCAGCTCACAGATGACAGATACGCAGTATTTT. The V gene is TRBV7-3, the J gene TRBJ2-3; D remains ambiguous. Per the germline V gene, CDR1 is SGHTA and CDR2 is FQGTGA. V was shortened by 4 bases and J by 3 bases, with 8 bases between the two germline ends. CDR3 length: 13 residues.

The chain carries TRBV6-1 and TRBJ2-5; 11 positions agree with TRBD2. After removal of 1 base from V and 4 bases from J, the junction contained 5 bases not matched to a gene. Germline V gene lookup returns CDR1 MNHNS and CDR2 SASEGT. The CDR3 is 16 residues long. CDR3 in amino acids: CASSEGTLAGGETQYF. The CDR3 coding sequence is TGTGCCAGCAGTGAAGGTACCCTAGCGGGAGGAGAGACCCAGTACTTC.

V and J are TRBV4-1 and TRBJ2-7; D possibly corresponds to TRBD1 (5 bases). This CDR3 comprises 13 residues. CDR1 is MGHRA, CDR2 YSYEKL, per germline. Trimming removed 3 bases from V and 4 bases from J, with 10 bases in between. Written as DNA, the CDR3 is TGCGCCAGCAGCCATAGACAGAATTACGAGCAGTACTTC. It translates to CASSHRQNYEQYF.

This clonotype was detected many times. The DNA of the CDR3 is TGTGCCAGCAGTTACTCGATCCCTCGAGGGACTCAATATACGTCCCTCTCCTACGAGCAGTACTTC. Translation: CASSYSIPRGTQYTSLSYEQYF. V gene TRBV6-6 combines with J gene TRBJ2-7; tentatively, D is TRBD2 (6 bases). The V gene's germline CDR1 is MNHNY and CDR2 SVGAGI (reference sequence). The V end was cut by 0 bases, the J end by 0 bases, with 30 bases between. The CDR3 contains 22 residues.

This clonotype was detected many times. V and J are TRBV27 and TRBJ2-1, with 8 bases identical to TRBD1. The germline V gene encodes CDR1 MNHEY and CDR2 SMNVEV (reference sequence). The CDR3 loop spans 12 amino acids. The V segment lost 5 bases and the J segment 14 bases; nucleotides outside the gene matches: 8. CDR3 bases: TGTGCCAGCAGTACGGACAGGGTCACGGAGTTCTTC. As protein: CASSTDRVTEFF.